The rows below give T cell receptor beta chains drawn from one sample of a study of shared clonotypes between healthy human individuals. TCRdb's table, derived via immunoSEQ multiplex PCR, lists solely in-frame clones and lacks some. Of over 700,000 clones listed, about two thirds are singletons. Material: memory CD4+ T cells sorted from blood. Receptors were obtained from a woman aged 25-40 years in good health. The CDR3 runs from the conserved cysteine through the conserved F or W. A D gene is named only where the DNA matches it firmly. Clone size, where shown, is once, few, many, or a class for clones that have expanded.

cdr3_nt: TGTGCCAGCAGCTTAATCGGGACAGGGGCTAATGAAAAACTGTTTTTT
cdr3_aa: CASSLIGTGANEKLFF
d_call: TRBD1
v_call: TRBV7-9
clone_size: .
j_call: TRBJ1-4

cdr3_nt: TGCGCCAGCAGCCGGACATTCCCTAATGAAAAACTGTTTTTT
cdr3_aa: CASSRTFPNEKLFF
d_call: .
v_call: TRBV4-1
clone_size: .
j_call: TRBJ1-4

cdr3_nt: TGCGCCAGCAGCCAAGATCTTCCGGGGAGCCAGTACTTC
cdr3_aa: CASSQDLPGSQYF
d_call: .
v_call: TRBV4-1
clone_size: .
j_call: TRBJ2-5

cdr3_nt: TGTGCCAGCAGTAAGATGGTAGGAGGTTACTCACCCCTCCACTTT
cdr3_aa: CASSKMVGGYSPLHF
d_call: .
v_call: TRBV2
clone_size: .
j_call: TRBJ1-6

cdr3_nt: TGTGCCAGCCTTAAAATCGGGAGGAACACTGAAGCTTTCTTT
cdr3_aa: CASLKIGRNTEAFF
d_call: .
v_call: TRBV6-5
clone_size: .
j_call: TRBJ1-1

cdr3_nt: TGTGCCAGCAAAATAGCGGGAGGTGAGCAGTTCTTC
cdr3_aa: CASKIAGGEQFF
d_call: TRBD2
v_call: TRBV28
clone_size: .
j_call: TRBJ2-1

cdr3_nt: TGTGCCAGCAGGGACGACAGGGTTAATGGCTACACCTTC
cdr3_aa: CASRDDRVNGYTF
d_call: TRBD1
v_call: TRBV28
clone_size: .
j_call: TRBJ1-2

cdr3_nt: TGTGCCATCAGTGAGTCGAATCCTGATCAGCCCCAGCATTTT
cdr3_aa: CAISESNPDQPQHF
d_call: .
v_call: TRBV10-3
clone_size: few
j_call: TRBJ1-5

cdr3_nt: TGTGCCAGCAGTTCACCAGCGAACACTGAAGCTTTCTTT
cdr3_aa: CASSSPANTEAFF
d_call: .
v_call: TRBV28
clone_size: few
j_call: TRBJ1-1

cdr3_nt: TGTGCCAGCAGCAACCCCAGGGGCTCCTACGAGCAGTACTTC
cdr3_aa: CASSNPRGSYEQYF
d_call: .
v_call: TRBV28
clone_size: .
j_call: TRBJ2-7

cdr3_nt: TGCGCCAGCTCTCGGACTAGCGGGGACACAGATACGCAGTATTTT
cdr3_aa: CASSRTSGDTDTQYF
d_call: TRBD2
v_call: TRBV10-1
clone_size: .
j_call: TRBJ2-3

cdr3_nt: TGTGCCAGCAGCGCAGGACTAGCGCTCTACACAGATACGCAGTATTTT
cdr3_aa: CASSAGLALYTDTQYF
d_call: TRBD2
v_call: TRBV7-3
clone_size: .
j_call: TRBJ2-3

cdr3_nt: TGTGCCTGGAGTATCTTGGGCACTGAAGCTTTCTTT
cdr3_aa: CAWSILGTEAFF
d_call: .
v_call: TRBV30
clone_size: .
j_call: TRBJ1-1

cdr3_nt: TGTGCCAGCAGTTTTACCCAGGCCCTATCCGGACGCAATGAGCAGTTCTTC
cdr3_aa: CASSFTQALSGRNEQFF
d_call: .
v_call: TRBV27
clone_size: few
j_call: TRBJ2-1

cdr3_nt: TGTGCCAGCTCACCACCTGGGGGGCTGAACACTGAAGCTTTCTTT
cdr3_aa: CASSPPGGLNTEAFF
d_call: .
v_call: TRBV18
clone_size: .
j_call: TRBJ1-1

cdr3_nt: TGTGCCATCAGACCCAGCGGGGGCAATCAGCCCCAGCATTTT
cdr3_aa: CAIRPSGGNQPQHF
d_call: .
v_call: TRBV6-6
clone_size: .
j_call: TRBJ1-5

cdr3_nt: TGTGCCAGGTCCCTCGGAGCCCCCGGGGAAAAACTGTTTTTT
cdr3_aa: CARSLGAPGEKLFF
d_call: .
v_call: TRBV2
clone_size: .
j_call: TRBJ1-4

cdr3_nt: TGTGCCAGCAGTCAAAACGGACAGGTTTACAATGAGCAGTTCTTC
cdr3_aa: CASSQNGQVYNEQFF
d_call: TRBD1
v_call: TRBV6-1
clone_size: .
j_call: TRBJ2-1

cdr3_nt: TGTGCCAGCAGTTGGAAAACCTATGGCTACACCTTC
cdr3_aa: CASSWKTYGYTF
d_call: .
v_call: TRBV28
clone_size: .
j_call: TRBJ1-2

cdr3_nt: TGTGCCAGCAGTACGGGAGGGCCCTACGAGCAGTACTTC
cdr3_aa: CASSTGGPYEQYF
d_call: TRBD2
v_call: TRBV6-1
clone_size: once
j_call: TRBJ2-7

cdr3_nt: TGTGCCAGCAGCCCCCGCCCCACAGGGTTATATAGCAATCAGCCCCAGCATTTT
cdr3_aa: CASSPRPTGLYSNQPQHF
d_call: .
v_call: TRBV27
clone_size: .
j_call: TRBJ1-5

cdr3_nt: TGCAGCGTTGCTGGTCCTAAGCGGGCTTTCTTT
cdr3_aa: CSVAGPKRAFF
d_call: .
v_call: TRBV29-1
clone_size: .
j_call: TRBJ1-1

cdr3_nt: TGTGCCAGCAGCCCGAACCAACCGGGACACTTGAACACCGGGGAGCTGTTTTTT
cdr3_aa: CASSPNQPGHLNTGELFF
d_call: .
v_call: TRBV9
clone_size: .
j_call: TRBJ2-2

cdr3_nt: TGTGCCAGCAGCTTACAGAGCGGGACTTACAATGAGCAGTTCTTC
cdr3_aa: CASSLQSGTYNEQFF
d_call: TRBD2
v_call: TRBV7-9
clone_size: .
j_call: TRBJ2-1

cdr3_nt: TGCGCCAGCAGCCGATTACCTTCGGCGGATTATGGCTACACCTTC
cdr3_aa: CASSRLPSADYGYTF
d_call: .
v_call: TRBV4-1
clone_size: few
j_call: TRBJ1-2

cdr3_nt: TGTGCCAGCAGCCTCAGGACCTACGAGCAGTACTTC
cdr3_aa: CASSLRTYEQYF
d_call: .
v_call: TRBV28
clone_size: .
j_call: TRBJ2-7

cdr3_nt: TGTGCCAGCAGCCCCGACAGGGGTCGGACTGAAGCTTTCTTT
cdr3_aa: CASSPDRGRTEAFF
d_call: TRBD1
v_call: TRBV7-2
clone_size: .
j_call: TRBJ1-1

cdr3_nt: TGTGCCTGGAGTCGGGACGTCCAAGAGACCCAGTACTTC
cdr3_aa: CAWSRDVQETQYF
d_call: .
v_call: TRBV30
clone_size: .
j_call: TRBJ2-5

cdr3_nt: TGTGCCAGCAGTTCCAAGGTCCCCGTAGGCTACACCTTC
cdr3_aa: CASSSKVPVGYTF
d_call: .
v_call: TRBV9
clone_size: .
j_call: TRBJ1-2

cdr3_nt: TGTGCCAGTAGTATTTGGTCAGGCTTCAAAAACATTCAGTACTTC
cdr3_aa: CASSIWSGFKNIQYF
d_call: .
v_call: TRBV19
clone_size: once
j_call: TRBJ2-4

cdr3_nt: TGTGCCAGTGTTGGGACTAGCGGAATTAGCACAGATACGCAGTATTTT
cdr3_aa: CASVGTSGISTDTQYF
d_call: TRBD2
v_call: TRBV28
clone_size: .
j_call: TRBJ2-3

cdr3_nt: TGTGCCAGCAGTGACCTGGGGGGAGACAATGAGCAGTTCTTC
cdr3_aa: CASSDLGGDNEQFF
d_call: .
v_call: TRBV6-4
clone_size: few
j_call: TRBJ2-1

cdr3_nt: TGTGCCAGCAGTCTATCTCCCTCAGGGCTCAGCACAGATACGCAGTATTTT
cdr3_aa: CASSLSPSGLSTDTQYF
d_call: .
v_call: TRBV28
clone_size: .
j_call: TRBJ2-3

cdr3_nt: TGTGCCTGGAGCAAGAGGGGCGTGACCCAGTACTTC
cdr3_aa: CAWSKRGVTQYF
d_call: .
v_call: TRBV30
clone_size: .
j_call: TRBJ2-5

cdr3_nt: TGTGCCAGCAGCAGCATAGCGGGGGGAGGGCAAGAGACCCAGTACTTC
cdr3_aa: CASSSIAGGGQETQYF
d_call: TRBD2
v_call: TRBV11-2
clone_size: .
j_call: TRBJ2-5

cdr3_nt: TGTGCCAGCAGCTTAAGAGTCGGGGATAACACTGAAGCTTTCTTT
cdr3_aa: CASSLRVGDNTEAFF
d_call: .
v_call: TRBV11-1
clone_size: .
j_call: TRBJ1-1

cdr3_nt: TGTGCCACCAGCAGAGTACTACCGGGGGGGCTTAAAAACATTCAGTACTTC
cdr3_aa: CATSRVLPGGLKNIQYF
d_call: TRBD2
v_call: TRBV15
clone_size: .
j_call: TRBJ2-4

cdr3_nt: TGTGCCAGCAGCTTCCACCTCACAGGGGCCTCTGGAAACACCATATATTTT
cdr3_aa: CASSFHLTGASGNTIYF
d_call: TRBD1
v_call: TRBV11-2
clone_size: few
j_call: TRBJ1-3

cdr3_nt: TGTGCCAGCTCACCAAAGGGATCCACCGGGGAGCTGTTTTTT
cdr3_aa: CASSPKGSTGELFF
d_call: .
v_call: TRBV18
clone_size: .
j_call: TRBJ2-2

cdr3_nt: TGTGCCAGCAGTCATTTTATTACGGGAGAAATCGGGGAGCTGTTTTTT
cdr3_aa: CASSHFITGEIGELFF
d_call: .
v_call: TRBV5-6
clone_size: .
j_call: TRBJ2-2

cdr3_nt: TGTGCCAGCTCACTGGAAACAAACACCATATATTTT
cdr3_aa: CASSLETNTIYF
d_call: .
v_call: TRBV18
clone_size: .
j_call: TRBJ1-3

cdr3_nt: TGTGCCAGCAGTTTATTTAATTGGATGAACACTGAAGCTTTCTTT
cdr3_aa: CASSLFNWMNTEAFF
d_call: .
v_call: TRBV28
clone_size: few
j_call: TRBJ1-1

cdr3_nt: TGTGCCAGCAGGAGGGGCTCAGGTGAAAAACTGTTTTTT
cdr3_aa: CASRRGSGEKLFF
d_call: .
v_call: TRBV7-9
clone_size: .
j_call: TRBJ1-4

cdr3_nt: TGTGCCACCAGCAGAGCTCGGCATGAGCAGTTCTTC
cdr3_aa: CATSRARHEQFF
d_call: .
v_call: TRBV15
clone_size: .
j_call: TRBJ2-1

cdr3_nt: TGCGCCAGCACCCTATTAGCGGGAGCCGGCACAGATACGCAGTATTTT
cdr3_aa: CASTLLAGAGTDTQYF
d_call: TRBD2
v_call: TRBV5-1
clone_size: .
j_call: TRBJ2-3

cdr3_nt: TGTGCCAGCAGCACCCCGACAGGGGTGGGAGAAAAACTGTTTTTT
cdr3_aa: CASSTPTGVGEKLFF
d_call: .
v_call: TRBV21-1
clone_size: .
j_call: TRBJ1-4

cdr3_nt: TGTGCCAGCAGCCAAGATTTGGCGGGAATCACCCGACGGCAGTACTTC
cdr3_aa: CASSQDLAGITRRQYF
d_call: .
v_call: TRBV4-2
clone_size: .
j_call: TRBJ2-7

cdr3_nt: TGTGCCAGCAGTCCCGGGACAGGGTGGGCCATATATTTT
cdr3_aa: CASSPGTGWAIYF
d_call: TRBD1
v_call: TRBV28
clone_size: .
j_call: TRBJ1-3

cdr3_nt: TGCAGCATTGACAGGGGTTGGCAGCCCCAGCATTTT
cdr3_aa: CSIDRGWQPQHF
d_call: TRBD1
v_call: TRBV29-1
clone_size: few
j_call: TRBJ1-5

cdr3_nt: TGTGCCAGCACATCCTCCGCGGGGACAGGCTCCACCGGGGAGCTGTTTTTT
cdr3_aa: CASTSSAGTGSTGELFF
d_call: TRBD1
v_call: TRBV28
clone_size: .
j_call: TRBJ2-2

cdr3_nt: TGTGCCTGGAGGGACACAAACTACGAGCAGTACTTC
cdr3_aa: CAWRDTNYEQYF
d_call: .
v_call: TRBV30
clone_size: few
j_call: TRBJ2-7

cdr3_nt: TGCAGCGTTAGGGAAAACGGAAATTCACCCCTCCACTTT
cdr3_aa: CSVRENGNSPLHF
d_call: .
v_call: TRBV29-1
clone_size: many
j_call: TRBJ1-6

cdr3_nt: TGTGCCAGTAGCCCGGGTTCGGATGGAAACACCATATATTTT
cdr3_aa: CASSPGSDGNTIYF
d_call: .
v_call: TRBV19
clone_size: .
j_call: TRBJ1-3

cdr3_nt: TGTGCCAGCAGCTTGGCAACAGAAACTGAAGCTTTCTTT
cdr3_aa: CASSLATETEAFF
d_call: .
v_call: TRBV5-6
clone_size: .
j_call: TRBJ1-1

cdr3_nt: TGTGCCAGCAATTTCCACACAGATACGCAGTATTTT
cdr3_aa: CASNFHTDTQYF
d_call: .
v_call: TRBV6-4
clone_size: .
j_call: TRBJ2-3

cdr3_nt: TGTGCCAGCAGGCCGAATCAGGGGAAAGAGGGCACTGAAGCTTTCTTT
cdr3_aa: CASRPNQGKEGTEAFF
d_call: .
v_call: TRBV28
clone_size: .
j_call: TRBJ1-1

cdr3_nt: TGTACCAGCGGCAGGTCCAATCAGCCCCAGCATTTT
cdr3_aa: CTSGRSNQPQHF
d_call: .
v_call: TRBV6-5
clone_size: .
j_call: TRBJ1-5

cdr3_nt: TGTGCCAGCAGGGGGGACATGAACTCTGGGGCCAACGTCCTGACTTTC
cdr3_aa: CASRGDMNSGANVLTF
d_call: .
v_call: TRBV5-5
clone_size: .
j_call: TRBJ2-6